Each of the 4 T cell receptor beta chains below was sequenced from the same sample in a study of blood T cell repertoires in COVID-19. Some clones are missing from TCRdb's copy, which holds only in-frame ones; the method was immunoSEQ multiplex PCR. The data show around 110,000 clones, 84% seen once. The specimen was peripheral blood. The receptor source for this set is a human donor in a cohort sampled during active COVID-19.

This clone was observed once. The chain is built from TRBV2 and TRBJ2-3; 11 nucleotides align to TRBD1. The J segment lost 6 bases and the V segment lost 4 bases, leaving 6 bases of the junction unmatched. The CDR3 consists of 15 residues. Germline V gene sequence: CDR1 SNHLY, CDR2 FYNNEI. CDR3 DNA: TGTGCCAGCAGTGGGGGACAGGGGGGGCGTGATACGCAGTATTTT. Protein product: CASSGGQGGRDTQYF.

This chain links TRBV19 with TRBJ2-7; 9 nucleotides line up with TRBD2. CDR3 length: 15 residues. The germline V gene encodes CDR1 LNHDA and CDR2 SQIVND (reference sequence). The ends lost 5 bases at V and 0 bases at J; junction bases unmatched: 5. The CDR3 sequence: CASSRLADSSYEQYF. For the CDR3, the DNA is TGTGCCAGTAGTCGACTAGCGGACAGCTCCTACGAGCAGTACTTC.

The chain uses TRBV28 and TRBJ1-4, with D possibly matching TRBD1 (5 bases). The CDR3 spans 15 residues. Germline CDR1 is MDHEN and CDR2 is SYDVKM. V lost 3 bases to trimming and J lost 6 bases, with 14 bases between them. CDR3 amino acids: CASSFVRGLDEKLFF. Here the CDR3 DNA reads TGTGCCAGCAGTTTTGTGCGGGGGTTAGATGAAAAACTGTTTTTT.

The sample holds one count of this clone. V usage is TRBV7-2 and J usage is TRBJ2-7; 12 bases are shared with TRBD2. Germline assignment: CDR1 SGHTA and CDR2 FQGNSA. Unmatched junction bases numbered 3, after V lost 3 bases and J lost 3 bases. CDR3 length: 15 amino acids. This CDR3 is CASSFATSGSYEQYF. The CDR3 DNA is TGTGCCAGCAGCTTCGCGACTAGCGGGAGCTACGAGCAGTACTTC. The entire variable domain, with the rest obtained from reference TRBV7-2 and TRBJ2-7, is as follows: GAGVSQSPSNKVTEKGKDVELRCDPISGHTALYWYRQSLGQGLEFLIYFQGNSAPDKSGLPSDRFSAERTGGSVSTLTIQRTQQEDSAVYLCASSFATSGSYEQYFGPGTRLTVT.